This TCR beta chain was sequenced in a study of cytomegalovirus exposure and HLA in healthy donors. Notes on the study in general: In a later analysis, TCR beta V- and J-gene trimming showed a link to a missense DCLRE1C variant. Segments of the TCR beta V type were, in most cases, productive about 90% or about 30% of the time in an earlier analysis.

Per germline, CDR1 SGHRS and CDR2 YFSETQ. The CDR3 is 15 residues long. Trimming pared 2 bases from V and 9 bases from J, leaving 15 bases between. 60 Vbeta and 13 Jbeta primers were used in PCR. The repertoire was sequenced with immunoSEQ multiplex PCR; TCRdb's copy has only in-frame clones and lacks some. The sample shows some 130,000 clones, approximately 85% of them seen only once. In nominal health when sampled, donors likely had unrecorded immune exposures nonetheless. A note on this clone: Antigen unknown.

This clonotype was obtained from a woman in her twenties or thirties in good health and CMV-seropositive. Sequencing used PBMCs. The chain employs TRBV5-1 and TRBJ1-6; possible D gene TRBD1, 5 bases. CDR3 sequence: CASSLGVQGGSPLHF. CDR3 sequence (DNA): TGCGCCAGCAGCTTAGGGGTTCAGGGAGGTTCACCCCTCCACTTT.